The TCR beta chain described here comes from a study of blood T cells in healthy people across ages. The study's findings and limits: CMV infection status of these donors was not known. Both higher diversity and more naive CD4+ cells marked long-lived donors when set against aged donors.

Primers used in a second PCR of roughly 7 to 12 cycles were a sample-barcoded 5' primer and a J-beta primer mix. Each cDNA molecule was tagged by a template-switch adaptor with 12 random nucleotides. MiXCR was run by TCRdb on the 5' RACE reads, yielding one entry per CDR3 protein. The profile shows about 1.5 million distinct CDR3 sequences, approximately 43% of them singletons. Regarding this clonotype: Its antigen is still unknown.

The CDR3 is 14 residues long. Germline V lookup: CDR1 LGHDT, CDR2 YNNKEL (reference sequence). The V and J ends lost 3 bases and 2 bases respectively, with 11 bases between them. The receptor was derived from a woman younger than 30 in good health. The sample comprised blood. The J gene is TRBJ2-7, the V gene TRBV3-1, with D unresolved. CDR3 coding DNA: TGTGCCAGCAGCCATCTTGCTGCGCCCTACGAGCAGTACTTC. Its translation: CASSHLAAPYEQYF.